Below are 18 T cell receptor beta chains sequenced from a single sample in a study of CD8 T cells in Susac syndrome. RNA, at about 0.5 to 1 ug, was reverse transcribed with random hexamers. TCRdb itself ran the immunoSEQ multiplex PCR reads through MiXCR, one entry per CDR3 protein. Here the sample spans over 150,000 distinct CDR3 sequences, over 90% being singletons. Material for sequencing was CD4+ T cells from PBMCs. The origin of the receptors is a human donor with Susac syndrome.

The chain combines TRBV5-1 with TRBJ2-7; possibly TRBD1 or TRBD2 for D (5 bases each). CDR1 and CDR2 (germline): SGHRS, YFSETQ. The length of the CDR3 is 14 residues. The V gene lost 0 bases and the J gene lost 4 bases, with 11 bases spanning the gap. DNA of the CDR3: TGCGCCAGCAGCTTGGCCCAGGGAGCTTACGAGCAGTACTTC. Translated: CASSLAQGAYEQYF.

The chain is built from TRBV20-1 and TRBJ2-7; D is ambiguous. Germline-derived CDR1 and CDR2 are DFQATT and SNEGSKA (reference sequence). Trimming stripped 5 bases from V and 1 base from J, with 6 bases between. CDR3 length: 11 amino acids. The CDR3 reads CSAEVSYEQYF. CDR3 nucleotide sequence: TGCAGTGCTGAGGTTTCCTACGAGCAGTACTTC.

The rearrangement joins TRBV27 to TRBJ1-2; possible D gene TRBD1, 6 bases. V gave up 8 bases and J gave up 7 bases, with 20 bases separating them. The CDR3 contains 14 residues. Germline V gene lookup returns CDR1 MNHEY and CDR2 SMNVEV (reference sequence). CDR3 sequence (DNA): TGTGCCAGCGGGGGAGCCAGGGGAGTTGGTGGCTACACCTTC. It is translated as CASGGARGVGGYTF.

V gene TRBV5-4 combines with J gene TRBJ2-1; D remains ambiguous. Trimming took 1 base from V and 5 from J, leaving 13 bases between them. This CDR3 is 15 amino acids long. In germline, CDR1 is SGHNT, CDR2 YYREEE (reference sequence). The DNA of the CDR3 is TGTGCCAGCAGCTTGTGGTCGTTGTTGGACAATGAGCAGTTCTTC. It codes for CASSLWSLLDNEQFF.

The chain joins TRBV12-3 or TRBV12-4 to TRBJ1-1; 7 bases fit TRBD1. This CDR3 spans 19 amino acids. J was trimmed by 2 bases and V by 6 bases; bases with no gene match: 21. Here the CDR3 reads CASSLRRRPRDSDNTEAFF. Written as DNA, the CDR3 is TGTGCCAGCAGCCTGCGCAGAAGGCCCAGGGACAGCGATAACACTGAAGCTTTCTTT.

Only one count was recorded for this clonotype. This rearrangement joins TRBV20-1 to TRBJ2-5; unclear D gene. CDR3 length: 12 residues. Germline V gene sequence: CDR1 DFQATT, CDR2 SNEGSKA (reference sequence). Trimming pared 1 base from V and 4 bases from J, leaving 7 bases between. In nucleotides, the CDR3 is TGCAGTGCTAGAGGCCCAACAGAGACCCAGTACTTC. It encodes CSARGPTETQYF.

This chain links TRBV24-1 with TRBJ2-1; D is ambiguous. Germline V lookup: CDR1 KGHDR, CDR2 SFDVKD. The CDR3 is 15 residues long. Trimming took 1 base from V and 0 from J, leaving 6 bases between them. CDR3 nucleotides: TGTGCCACCAGTGATTTTATGGGCTCCTACAATGAGCAGTTCTTC. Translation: CATSDFMGSYNEQFF.

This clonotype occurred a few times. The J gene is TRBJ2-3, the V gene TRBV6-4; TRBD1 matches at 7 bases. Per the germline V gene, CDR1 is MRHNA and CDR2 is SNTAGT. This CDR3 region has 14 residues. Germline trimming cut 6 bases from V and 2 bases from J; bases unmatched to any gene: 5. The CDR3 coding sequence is TGTGCCAGCAGCCTGGACAGGAACACAGATACGCAGTATTTT. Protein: CASSLDRNTDTQYF.

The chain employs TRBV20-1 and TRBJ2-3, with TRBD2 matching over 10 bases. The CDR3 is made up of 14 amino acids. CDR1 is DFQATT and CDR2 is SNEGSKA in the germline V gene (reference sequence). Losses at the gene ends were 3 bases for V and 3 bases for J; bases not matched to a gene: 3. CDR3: CSARPSGSTDTQYF. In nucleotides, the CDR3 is TGCAGTGCTAGGCCTAGCGGGAGTACAGATACGCAGTATTTT.

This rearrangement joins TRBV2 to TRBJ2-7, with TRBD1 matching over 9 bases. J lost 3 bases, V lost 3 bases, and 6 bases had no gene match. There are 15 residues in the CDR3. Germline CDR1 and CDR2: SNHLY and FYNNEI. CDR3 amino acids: CASSEDGTGNYEQYF. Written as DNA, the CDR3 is TGTGCCAGCAGTGAGGACGGGACAGGGAACTACGAGCAGTACTTC.

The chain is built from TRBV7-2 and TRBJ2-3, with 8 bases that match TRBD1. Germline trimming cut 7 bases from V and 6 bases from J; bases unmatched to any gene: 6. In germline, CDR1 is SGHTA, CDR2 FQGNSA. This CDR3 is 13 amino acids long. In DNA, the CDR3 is TGTGCCAGCATGAACAGGGGGAGCGATACGCAGTATTTT. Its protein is CASMNRGSDTQYF.

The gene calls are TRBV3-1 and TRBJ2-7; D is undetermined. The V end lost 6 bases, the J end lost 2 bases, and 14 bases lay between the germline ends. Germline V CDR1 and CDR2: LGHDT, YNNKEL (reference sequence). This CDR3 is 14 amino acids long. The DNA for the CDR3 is TGTGCCAGCAGTCTGACTTTGTCCGCCTACGAGCAGTACTTC. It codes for CASSLTLSAYEQYF.

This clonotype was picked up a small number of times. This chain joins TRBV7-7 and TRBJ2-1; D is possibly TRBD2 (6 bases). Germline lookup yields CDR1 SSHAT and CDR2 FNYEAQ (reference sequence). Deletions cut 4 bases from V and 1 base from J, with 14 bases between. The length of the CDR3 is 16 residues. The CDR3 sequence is CASSSSGGTSYNEQFF. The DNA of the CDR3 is TGTGCCAGCAGCTCCTCCGGCGGGACTTCCTACAATGAGCAGTTCTTC. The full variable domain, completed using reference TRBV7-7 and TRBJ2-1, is GAGVSQSPRYKVTKRGQDVTLRCDPISSHATLYWYQQALGQGPEFLTYFNYEAQPDKSGLPSDRFSAERPEGSISTLTIQRTEQRDSAMYRCASSSSGGTSYNEQFFGPGTRLTVL.

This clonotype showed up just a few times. CDR3 sequence reads: CSVPRAGTYNEQFF. The CDR3 DNA reads as TGCAGCGTCCCCAGAGCAGGAACCTACAATGAGCAGTTCTTC. The V and J genes are TRBV29-1 and TRBJ2-1; D is unclear. The CDR3 totals 14 residues. The germline V gene has CDR1 SQVTM and CDR2 ANQGSEA. Trimming left V 6 bases short and J 2 bases short, with 14 bases between.

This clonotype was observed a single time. The CDR3 sequence is CSVEVDPTSNYGYTF. The DNA for the CDR3 is TGCAGCGTTGAAGTGGACCCCACGTCTAACTATGGCTACACCTTC. J is TRBJ1-2 and V is TRBV29-1; D is ambiguous. This CDR3 region has 15 residues. In germline, CDR1 is SQVTM, CDR2 ANQGSEA. Trimming removed 1 base at V and 0 bases at J, with 12 bases between.

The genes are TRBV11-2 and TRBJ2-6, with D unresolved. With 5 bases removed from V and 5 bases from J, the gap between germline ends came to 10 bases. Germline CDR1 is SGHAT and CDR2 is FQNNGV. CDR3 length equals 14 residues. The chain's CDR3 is CASSLEGWANVLTF. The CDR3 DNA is TGTGCCAGCAGCCTGGAAGGCTGGGCCAACGTCCTGACTTTC.

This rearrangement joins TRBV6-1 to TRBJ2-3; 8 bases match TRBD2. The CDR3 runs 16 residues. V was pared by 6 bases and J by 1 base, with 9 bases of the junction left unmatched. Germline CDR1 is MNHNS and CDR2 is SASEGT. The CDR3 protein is CASSTPGRGGTDTQYF. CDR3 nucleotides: TGTGCCAGCAGCACCCCGGGGCGGGGGGGCACAGATACGCAGTATTTT.

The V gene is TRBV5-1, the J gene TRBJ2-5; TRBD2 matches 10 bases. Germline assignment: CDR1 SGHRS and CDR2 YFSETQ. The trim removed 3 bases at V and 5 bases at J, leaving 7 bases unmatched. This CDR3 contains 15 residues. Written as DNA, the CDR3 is TGCGCCAGCAGCTGGAGCGGGGGGGCCCGGGAGACCCAGTACTTC. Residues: CASSWSGGARETQYF.